This paragraph reports one T cell receptor (beta chain). Its antigen remains unidentified. Produced via immunoSEQ multiplex PCR; TCRdb's table is partial and in-frame only. The table shows approximately 52,000 clones, with 77% occurring only once. CTLA-4 blockade using ipilimumab, together with focal radiation, was received by patients with chemo-refractory metastatic non-small-cell lung cancer. These data originate in a study of radiotherapy plus CTLA-4 blockade in lung cancer. The germline gives CDR1 SGHNT, CDR2 YENEEA. CDR3 size: 14 residues. Germline trimming cut 8 bases from V and 0 bases from J; bases unmatched to any gene: 4. Findings of the study overall: Reports identified early blood T cell clone dynamics, with interferon-beta, as the best response predictor. Radiotherapy plus ipilimumab was followed by expansion in blood of tumor-derived TCR clones.

The clonotype was recovered from a human donor with non-small cell lung cancer whose response to radiotherapy plus ipilimumab could not be evaluated. The sequencing used peripheral blood, collected from a patient treated with radiotherapy plus ipilimumab. The rearrangement uses TRBV11-3 and TRBJ2-1; 7 bases are shared with TRBD1. CDR3 nucleotides: TGTGCCAGCGCCTGGGACAGCTCCTACAATGAGCAGTTCTTC. This encodes CASAWDSSYNEQFF.